The next 32 T cell receptor beta chains were all read from a single sample in a study of blood T cells in healthy people across ages. For the second PCR, which ran for roughly 6 to 12 cycles, a sample-barcoded 5' primer and a J-beta primer mix were used. One entry per CDR3 protein results from TCRdb running MiXCR on the 5' RACE reads. The sample has hundreds of thousands of distinct CDR3 sequences, 49% seen once. Sequencing was performed on blood. The receptor source for this set is a woman in her sixties or seventies in good health.

The J gene is TRBJ2-3, the V gene TRBV29-1; a possible D gene is TRBD1 (6 bases). V lost 5 bases and J 3 bases, leaving 9 bases between the germline ends. This CDR3 has 12 amino acids. Germline-derived CDR1 and CDR2 are SQVTM and ANQGSEA. The CDR3 here is CSVQGTTDTQYF. In DNA form, the CDR3 reads TGCAGCGTTCAGGGGACAACAGATACGCAGTATTTT.

V and J are TRBV4-3 and TRBJ2-7; maybe TRBD1 (6 bases). V lost 1 base, J lost 2 bases, and 12 bases lay in between. There are 15 residues in the CDR3. The germline gives CDR1 LGHNA, CDR2 YSLEER. CDR3 coding DNA: TGCGCCAGCAGCCAAGGTTACGGGACACCCTACGAGCAGTACTTC. It yields the protein CASSQGYGTPYEQYF.

The genes are TRBV7-2 and TRBJ2-5; D may be TRBD2 (6 bases). The germline V gene has CDR1 SGHTA and CDR2 FQGNSA. The ends were cut back, 6 bases at V and 3 bases at J, with 14 bases in the middle. This CDR3 is 14 amino acids long. The CDR3 DNA is TGTGCCAGCAGTGAGGAGGGATGGAAAGAGACCCAGTACTTC. Translating gives CASSEEGWKETQYF.

The chain combines TRBV12-3 or TRBV12-4 with TRBJ2-7; no reliable D call. The CDR3 contains 13 residues. V was shortened by 2 bases and J by 9 bases, with 14 bases between the two germline ends. CDR3 residues: CASSLKGQGGQYF. The CDR3 nucleotides are TGTGCCAGCAGTTTAAAGGGCCAAGGCGGGCAGTACTTC.

This clonotype was counted a few times. V gene TRBV28 combines with J gene TRBJ2-1, with 12 bases identical to TRBD2. Germline V gene lookup returns CDR1 MDHEN and CDR2 SYDVKM. Germline trimming cut 7 bases from V and 6 bases from J; bases unmatched to any gene: 10. CDR3 length: 16 amino acids. CDR3 sequence reads: CASTLSGLAGLNEQFF. The CDR3 DNA reads as TGTGCCAGCACCCTTTCTGGACTAGCGGGACTCAATGAGCAGTTCTTC.

This chain connects TRBV20-1 to TRBJ2-1; tentative D call: TRBD1 (6 bases). Germline V gene lookup returns CDR1 DFQATT and CDR2 SNEGSKA (reference sequence). Trimming cost V 6 bases and J 15 bases, with 21 bases left between them. The CDR3 spans 12 residues. The CDR3 spells CSAPPTGSIPFF. DNA for the CDR3: TGCAGTGCCCCCCCTACAGGGTCTATTCCGTTCTTC.

J is TRBJ1-6 and V is TRBV4-2; D gene uncertain. Looked up from germline, CDR1 is LGHNA and CDR2 is YNFKEQ. CDR3 length equals 13 residues. The V end lost 4 bases, the J end lost 5 bases, and 6 bases lay between the germline ends. CDR3 bases: TGTGCCAGCAGCCCGCAGAATAATTCACCCCTCCACTTT. Protein: CASSPQNNSPLHF.

This clonotype showed up just a few times. The chain combines TRBV5-1 with TRBJ2-1; D remains ambiguous. The CDR3 totals 15 residues. V lost 1 base, J lost 0 bases, and 8 bases lay in between. CDR1 SGHRS and CDR2 YFSETQ come from the germline V gene. CDR3 in DNA: TGCGCCAGCAGCTTGACCGGCGACTCCTACAATGAGCAGTTCTTC. Encoded protein: CASSLTGDSYNEQFF.

The chain joins TRBV11-2 to TRBJ2-1; 12 bases line up with TRBD2. V trimming: 5 bases; J trimming: 4 bases; junction bases outside the gene matches: 6. The germline V gene has CDR1 SGHAT and CDR2 FQNNGV. This CDR3 has 16 amino acids. CDR3 nucleotides: TGTGCCAGCAGCCTAGGACTAGCGGGACAATACAATGAGCAGTTCTTC. Its protein is CASSLGLAGQYNEQFF.

This clonotype was detected only a few times. CDR3 residues: CATSRDRDRGENEKLFF. CDR3 nucleotides: TGTGCCACCAGCAGAGATCGCGACAGGGGGGAAAATGAAAAACTGTTTTTT. J is TRBJ1-4 and V is TRBV15; 9 bases align to TRBD1. Germline V gene sequence: CDR1 LNHNV, CDR2 YYDKDF (reference sequence). The trim removed 0 bases at V and 5 bases at J, leaving 7 bases unmatched. The length of the CDR3 is 17 residues.

This clonotype was detected only a few times. This chain joins TRBV10-3 and TRBJ1-2; D gene uncertain. The germline V and J ends were trimmed by 8 bases and 0 bases, with 16 bases remaining between them. Germline V lookup: CDR1 ENHRY, CDR2 SYGVKD. The CDR3 totals 15 residues. The CDR3 loop is CAIRATTGTNYGYTF. As DNA, the CDR3 is TGTGCCATCCGGGCCACAACTGGTACTAACTATGGCTACACCTTC.

The chain uses TRBV6-4 and TRBJ2-2; no definite D call. The germline V gene encodes CDR1 MRHNA and CDR2 SNTAGT. Trimming shortened V by 3 bases and J by 0 bases, and 5 bases separated the two germline ends. CDR3 length: 14 amino acids. The CDR3 protein is CASSESPNTGELFF. The CDR3 nucleotides are TGTGCCAGCAGTGAAAGCCCGAACACCGGGGAGCTGTTTTTT.

The chain carries TRBV18 and TRBJ2-7, with 7 nucleotides matching TRBD1. V lost 4 bases and J lost 3; bases outside the gene matches: 6. The germline gives CDR1 KGHSH, CDR2 LQKENI. The length of the CDR3 is 14 residues. CDR3 sequence reads: CASSQRGPNYEQYF. The DNA of the CDR3 is TGTGCCAGCTCACAGAGGGGGCCAAACTACGAGCAGTACTTC.

The CDR3 DNA sequence: TGTGCCAGCAGTTTAGGGCCAAGATCCTACAATGAGCAGTTCTTC. This sequence encodes CASSLGPRSYNEQFF. This chain uses TRBV6-2 or TRBV6-3 with TRBJ2-1; D is unclear. Germline CDR1 reads MNHEY; CDR2 reads SVGEGT. This CDR3 contains 15 residues. Trimming pared 4 bases from V and 1 base from J, leaving 11 bases between.

This clonotype was observed a handful of times. The V and J genes are TRBV7-8 and TRBJ1-2; D is perhaps TRBD1 (5 bases). The CDR3 length is 15 residues. The V end lost 5 bases, the J end lost 8 bases, and 21 bases lay between the germline ends. Germline V gene data show CDR1 as SGHVS and CDR2 as FQNEAQ. CDR3 in amino acids: CASSPQARQLGGYTF. The CDR3 nucleotides read TGTGCCAGCAGCCCACAGGCACGGCAGCTTGGAGGCTACACCTTC. The full variable domain, in which reference TRBV7-8 and TRBJ1-2 provide the parts outside the CDR3, is GAGVSQSPRYKVAKRGQDVALRCDPISGHVSLFWYQQALGQGPEFLTYFQNEAQLDKSGLPSDRFFAERPEGSVSTLKIQRTQQEDSAVYLCASSPQARQLGGYTFGSGTRLTVV.

This clonotype appeared a single time. V and J are TRBV10-3 and TRBJ2-4; 8 bases line up with TRBD1. Germline CDR1 is ENHRY and CDR2 is SYGVKD. The V segment lost 2 bases and the J segment 4 bases; nucleotides outside the gene matches: 7. CDR3 length: 16 residues. CDR3 loop: CAISETERTGKNIQYF. The CDR3 coding sequence is TGTGCCATCAGTGAGACAGAAAGGACAGGGAAAAACATTCAGTACTTC.

The table lists this clonotype with a few counts. The V and J genes are TRBV28 and TRBJ2-4; TRBD1 agrees at 9 bases. Germline loops: CDR1 MDHEN, CDR2 SYDVKM. Trimming took 1 base from V and 2 from J; bases not matched to a gene: 9. There are 18 residues in the CDR3. CDR3 in DNA: TGTGCCAGCAGTTTATCCCCCGGGACAGGGCTTACCAAAAACATTCAGTACTTC. Protein sequence: CASSLSPGTGLTKNIQYF.

The chain is built from TRBV11-3 and TRBJ2-5; the match to TRBD2 covers 13 bases. V lost 5 bases and J lost 11; bases outside the gene matches: 11. The CDR3 extends over 15 amino acids. Germline V gives CDR1 SGHNT, CDR2 YENEEA. The DNA for the CDR3 is TGTGCCAGCAGCCACGGACTAGCGGGAGTTGGAGAGCAGTACTTC. Protein: CASSHGLAGVGEQYF. Supplemented by reference TRBV11-3 and TRBJ2-5, the full variable domain reads EAGVVQSPRYKIIEKKQPVAFWCNPISGHNTLYWYLQNLGQGPELLIRYENEEAVDDSQLPKDRFSAERLKGVDSTLKIQPAELGDSAVYLCASSHGLAGVGEQYFGPGTRLLVL.

The chain carries TRBV7-3 and TRBJ1-2; 10 bases align to TRBD1. Germline V gives CDR1 SGHTA, CDR2 FQGTGA. V was clipped by 4 bases and J by 8 bases; unmatched bases: 4. The CDR3 is 13 amino acids. CDR3 coding DNA: TGTGCCAGCAGCTCCGGGACAGGGGAAGGCTACACCTTC. It is translated as CASSSGTGEGYTF.

This chain uses TRBV28 with TRBJ2-5, with 10 bases lining up with TRBD2. V lost 9 bases, J lost 4 bases, and 11 bases stayed unmatched. This CDR3 is built from 15 residues. Germline values: CDR1 MDHEN, CDR2 SYDVKM. CDR3 sequence (DNA): TGTGCCAGTGCGAACCGGCCTAGCGGGAGAGAGACCCAGTACTTC. Translated: CASANRPSGRETQYF.

This clonotype has more than one count but fewer than ten. The J gene is TRBJ2-3, the V gene TRBV4-3, with TRBD2 matching 7 bases. CDR1 and CDR2 from the germline V gene are LGHNA and YSLEER. The CDR3 spans 16 residues. V was clipped by 0 bases and J by 4 bases; unmatched bases: 7. The CDR3 protein is CASSQDLAGASDTQYF. CDR3 DNA: TGCGCCAGCAGCCAAGATTTGGCGGGAGCCTCAGATACGCAGTATTTT.

Concerning this clonotype itself: The junction differs from germline at one of its ends, possibly a read error. The rearrangement joins TRBV5-1 to TRBJ2-7; D might be TRBD1 (5 bases). CDR1 and CDR2 (germline): SGHRS, YFSETQ. The CDR3 is 13 residues long. The CDR3 region has the DNA TGCGCCAGCAGCTTCCAAGCAGGGTACGAGCCGTACTTC. This encodes CASSFQAGYEPYF.

CDR3 bases: TGCGCCAGCAGCCAAGAAGCCAGGGACGAGCAGTACTTC. As protein: CASSQEARDEQYF. The chain uses TRBV4-1 and TRBJ2-7; perhaps TRBD1 as D (5 bases). The CDR3 sequence is 13 residues long. Trimming left V 0 bases short and J 5 bases short, with 8 bases between. CDR1 is MGHRA and CDR2 is YSYEKL in the germline V gene.

The sample holds many counts of this clonotype. The chain couples TRBV4-3 to TRBJ1-2; D is ambiguous. Trimming pared 1 base from V and 0 bases from J, leaving 12 bases between. CDR1 LGHNA and CDR2 YSLEER come from the germline V gene. The CDR3 extends over 16 amino acids. The CDR3 DNA sequence: TGCGCCAGCAGCCAAGGCGACTCCCGAGCTAACTATGGCTACACCTTC. As protein: CASSQGDSRANYGYTF.

J is TRBJ2-5 and V is TRBV3-1; possible D gene TRBD2, 5 bases. CDR1 and CDR2 (germline): LGHDT, YNNKEL (reference sequence). V dropped 4 bases and J dropped 11 bases, with 26 bases sitting between them. The CDR3 length is 16 residues. The CDR3 sequence: CASSLDADFIYNEQYF. The DNA of the CDR3 is TGTGCCAGCAGCCTGGATGCGGACTTCATCTACAATGAGCAGTACTTC.

This clonotype was seen more than once but under ten times. The chain employs TRBV7-9 and TRBJ2-3; 7 bases match TRBD1. Per the germline V gene, CDR1 is SEHNR and CDR2 is FQNEAQ (reference sequence). Unmatched junction bases numbered 9, after V lost 3 bases and J lost 0 bases. This CDR3 comprises 17 residues. The CDR3 coding sequence is TGTGCCAGCAGCTTCGGGGACAGATCCTTTAGCACAGATACGCAGTATTTT. The encoded protein is CASSFGDRSFSTDTQYF. The full variable domain, in which reference TRBV7-9 and TRBJ2-3 provide the parts outside the CDR3, is DTGVSQNPRHKITKRGQNVTFRCDPISEHNRLYWYRQTLGQGPEFLTYFQNEAQLEKSRLLSDRFSAERPKGSFSTLEIQRTEQGDSAMYLCASSFGDRSFSTDTQYFGPGTRLTVL.

V usage is TRBV20-1 and J usage is TRBJ2-1; unclear D gene. This CDR3 has 15 amino acids. Germline V gene sequence: CDR1 DFQATT, CDR2 SNEGSKA (reference sequence). V lost 3 bases to trimming and J lost 0 bases, with 12 bases between them. Written as DNA, the CDR3 is TGCAGTGCTAGTGGAGCGCCCTTCTCCTACAATGAGCAGTTCTTC. Translation: CSASGAPFSYNEQFF.

The gene calls are TRBV7-2 and TRBJ1-5; tentatively, D is TRBD1 (6 bases). The V and J ends lost 5 bases and 7 bases respectively, with 18 bases between them. CDR1 and CDR2 from the germline V gene are SGHTA and FQGNSA. This CDR3 comprises 15 residues. The CDR3 reads CASSRSHRAQQPQHF. The CDR3 nucleotides are TGTGCCAGCAGCCGAAGCCACAGGGCTCAGCAGCCCCAGCATTTT. The full variable domain, completed using reference TRBV7-2 and TRBJ1-5, is GAGVSQSPSNKVTEKGKDVELRCDPISGHTALYWYRQSLGQGLEFLIYFQGNSAPDKSGLPSDRFSAERTGGSVSTLTIQRTQQEDSAVYLCASSRSHRAQQPQHFGDGTRLSIL.

This CDR3 is CATSKGGNTEAFF. CDR3 nucleotides: TGTGCCACCTCCAAAGGCGGGAACACTGAAGCTTTCTTT. The J gene is TRBJ1-1, the V gene TRBV24-1; D is unresolved. Germline CDR1 KGHDR, CDR2 SFDVKD. This CDR3 contains 13 residues. Between the trimmed V and J ends, which lost 9 bases and 1 base, there was a span of 11 bases.

The chain joins TRBV7-2 to TRBJ1-2, with 9 positions matching TRBD1. Germline V gene lookup returns CDR1 SGHTA and CDR2 FQGNSA. The CDR3 consists of 13 residues. With V trimmed by 8 bases and J by 6 bases, 7 bases remained unmatched. CDR3 nucleotides: TGTGCCAGCGCCGGGGGACAGGGTGATGGCTACACCTTC. It specifies CASAGGQGDGYTF.

This clonotype has a handful of counts. This sequence joins TRBV20-1 and TRBJ2-5; D unresolved. Matching the DNA end better, TRBJ2-7 makes the J call doubtful. This CDR3 region has 11 residues. Looked up from germline, CDR1 is DFQATT and CDR2 is SNEGSKA (reference sequence). The CDR3 here is CSASHLYEQYF. The CDR3 coding sequence is TGCAGTGCTAGTCACCTCTACGAGCAGTACTTC.

In this sample, this clonotype turned up many times. The V gene is TRBV7-2, the J gene TRBJ2-7, with a possible D match to TRBD1 (7 bases). Trimming took 1 base from V and 4 from J, leaving 11 bases between them. The length of the CDR3 is 14 residues. The germline gives CDR1 SGHTA, CDR2 FQGNSA. The CDR3 bases are TGTGCCAGCAGCTTAGAGTCAGGGGGGTACGAGCAGTACTTC. This codes for CASSLESGGYEQYF.